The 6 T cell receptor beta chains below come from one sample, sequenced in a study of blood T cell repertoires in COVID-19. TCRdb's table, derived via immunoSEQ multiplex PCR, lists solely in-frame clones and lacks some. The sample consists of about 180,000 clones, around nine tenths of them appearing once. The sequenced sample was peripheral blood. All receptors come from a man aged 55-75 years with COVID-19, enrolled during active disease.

The CDR3 region is CASGLRTGGNIQYF. The CDR3 DNA is TGTGCCAGCGGATTGAGGACAGGTGGAAACATTCAGTACTTC. J is TRBJ2-4 and V is TRBV28, with 7 bases lining up with TRBD1. V shed 8 bases, J shed 6 bases, and the junction held 10 bases outside the gene matches. The CDR3 length is 14 residues. Germline CDR1 reads MDHEN; CDR2 reads SYDVKM.

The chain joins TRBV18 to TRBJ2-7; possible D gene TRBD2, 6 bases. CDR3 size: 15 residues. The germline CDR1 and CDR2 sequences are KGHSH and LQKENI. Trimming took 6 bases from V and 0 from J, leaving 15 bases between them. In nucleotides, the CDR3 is TGTGCCAGCTCTCGTAGCGGAGTTAGCTCCTACGAGCAGTACTTC. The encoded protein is CASSRSGVSSYEQYF.

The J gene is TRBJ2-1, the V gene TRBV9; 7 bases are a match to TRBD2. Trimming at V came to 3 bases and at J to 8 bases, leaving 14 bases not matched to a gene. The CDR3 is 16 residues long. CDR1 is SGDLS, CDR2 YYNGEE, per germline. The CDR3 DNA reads TGTGCCAGCAGCGCCTCCCCCGGGGGGAAGGCGGATGAGCAGTTCTTC. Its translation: CASSASPGGKADEQFF.

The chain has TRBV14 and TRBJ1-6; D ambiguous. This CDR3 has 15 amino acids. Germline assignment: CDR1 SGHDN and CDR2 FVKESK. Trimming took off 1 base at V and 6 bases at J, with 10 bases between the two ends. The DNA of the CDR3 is TGTGCCAGCAGCCAAGGTCTGGCAAGTAATTCACCCCTCCACTTT. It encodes CASSQGLASNSPLHF.

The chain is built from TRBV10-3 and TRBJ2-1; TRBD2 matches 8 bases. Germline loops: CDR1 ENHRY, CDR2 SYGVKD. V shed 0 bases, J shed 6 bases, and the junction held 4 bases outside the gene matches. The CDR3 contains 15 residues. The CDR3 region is CAISESASGRNEQFF. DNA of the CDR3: TGTGCCATCAGTGAGTCGGCTAGCGGGCGCAATGAGCAGTTCTTC.

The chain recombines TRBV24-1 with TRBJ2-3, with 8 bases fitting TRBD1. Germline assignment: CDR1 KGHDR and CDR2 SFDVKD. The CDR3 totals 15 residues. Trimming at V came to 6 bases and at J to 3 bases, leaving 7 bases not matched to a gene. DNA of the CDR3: TGTGCCACCAGTAGACAGGGGAGAGGGACAGATACGCAGTATTTT. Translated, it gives CATSRQGRGTDTQYF.